This T cell receptor (beta chain) was retrieved from a study of blood T cell repertoires in COVID-19. Looking at the study overall: Samples came from the United States, Italy and Spain, spanning acute and convalescent COVID-19. Sources were T cells, B-cell-depleted T cells, or PBMCs; the material itself was cDNA or gDNA.

In the original processing: Reference gene primer amplification gave estimated nucleated cell counts. Only in-frame clones appear in the TCRdb table, and some are missing; sequencing was by immunoSEQ multiplex PCR. D and trimming come from the DNA, and the V and J calls and clone size come from that table. The top ten clones hold 1.5% to 1.7% of a sample with around 270,000 clones, 80% to 85% of them seen once. This CDR3 region has 16 residues. Losses at the gene ends were 4 bases for V and 8 bases for J; bases not matched to a gene: 11. Germline lookup yields CDR1 SGHRS and CDR2 YFSETQ. Sequencing input: peripheral blood. This chain uses TRBV5-1 with TRBJ1-4; 10 bases map to TRBD1. The clonotype comes from a middle-aged woman who had recovered from COVID-19. DNA for the CDR3: TGCGCCAGCAGCCCCTCCCCGGGACAGGGGCCAGAAAAACTGTTTTTT. This gives the protein CASSPSPGQGPEKLFF.